The TCR beta chain described here comes from a study of cytomegalovirus exposure and HLA in healthy donors (dated by TCRdb to the late 2010s). Looking at the study overall: An earlier analysis of a few hundred of the donors reported about 280 Gb of sequence data and 95 million to 140 million unique TCR beta sequences obtained from about 180 million T cells. An early release that covered fewer than 750 HLA-typed donors contained approximately 300 gigabases of sequencing data and 65 million to 100 million unique TCR sequences. Both class I and class II loci were covered by HLA typing, at four-digit resolution. An earlier analysis of nearly 600 of the donors applied high-throughput TCR beta sequencing to assess whether each TCR beta V gene segment acted as functional or pseudogenic. The study combined high-throughput TCR immunosequencing, statistical association of individual TCRs with disease status, and machine learning to predict cytomegalovirus infection status. The T cell repertoires of 666 subjects were profiled by immunosequencing and related to cytomegalovirus serostatus. The aim of the study was to test whether cataloging public T cell receptors could identify signatures of past pathogen exposure. A later analysis re-examined previously published TCR beta repertoires from more than 600 donors and added high-resolution HLA genotyping to investigate patterns of TCR occurrence. All discovery cohort repertoires had been generated on a single sequencing platform. Rather than drawing on any new phenotypic data, the later analysis identified candidate immune exposures from TCR beta sequences and the way those sequences occurred across donors. The genetic ancestry cluster associated with self-reported Caucasian donors included 81% of the approximately 400 genotyped donors. On average, 235,054 unique TCR beta nucleotide sequences were sequenced per donor among fewer than 500 genotyped donors of the cohort, with 15% to 20% of those sequences being non-productive. Roughly 5 DR-DQ haplotypes were handled as single units for association and clustering, since linkage in the cohort was strong. The number of donors typed differed by locus, with 629-630 for A, B, C, DRB1 and DQB1, roughly 520 for DQA1, nearly 610 for DPA1, and some 450 for DPB1. Alongside the repertoire data, information on donor age, sex, ethnicity and CMV serostatus was compiled. Genome-wide SNP genotypes for about 60% of the roughly 700 donors were used in a later genetic analysis, which treated that subset as a discovery cohort. A separate validation cohort of 100 to 150 different subjects was used in addition to the roughly 700-subject first cohort. The investigation overall reported the following: Correlated functional status among segregating V segments might be attributable to linkage disequilibrium, but an unknown experimental factor could not be ruled out. For the cohort, immune exposure information was limited to CMV serostatus. The sequencing pipeline was judged likely to have produced a cluster of highly shared sequence variants as a technical artifact. The study gave a list of some 150 TCR beta chains associated with cytomegalovirus. HLA typing was unavailable for some donors at each locus, so association tests used only the typed subset. According to a later analysis, most CMV-associated TCR beta chains appeared to be HLA-restricted, and the HLA associations seemed to be driven largely by CMV exposure. In an earlier analysis of roughly 500 of the donors, most TCR beta V segments appeared in productive rearrangements about 87% or about 30% of the time, broadly matching IMGT annotations. Most TCR sequences were seen in very few donors, while some public TCRs were found in many individuals. A further reported finding was that TCR beta sequences accurately predicted the HLA-A and HLA-B alleles for most subjects in the first cohort. Because counts were too low, seventeen rarely observed V segments, including chromosome 9 orphons, were left out of the earlier analysis of several hundred of the donors. A later analysis found that TCR association rates varied across HLA loci, with DRB1 alleles showing the most associated TCRs and HLA-C alleles the fewest. A few of the identified cytomegalovirus-associated TCR beta chains were confirmed in vitro to be specific for cytomegalovirus antigens. At a false discovery rate of 0.05, a later analysis linked some 17,000 TCR beta sequences to specific HLA alleles. Compared with the roughly 600-donor mean, donors in an Asian-associated ancestry cluster had fewer N-insertions in productive TCRs, according to a later genetic analysis. When HLA alleles, especially DR and DQ, strongly co-occurred, TCR associations were difficult to assign to individual alleles. In a later analysis, HLA-associated TCR beta chains showed more clonal expansion and lower generation probabilities than non-associated chains that were equally common. The 87-base-pair reads could not distinguish some IMGT-functional V segments, including TRBV6-2 and TRBV6-3, so those segments were excluded. In both the original and validation cohorts, the classifier was reported to diagnose cytomegalovirus status with high specificity and sensitivity. This cohort had only TCR beta chains sequenced, and the lack of alpha or paired-chain data limited which features could be detected. The authors suggested that the approach could potentially be extended to other disease states and immunological phenotypes. In a later analysis, several top co-occurrence clusters were reported to appear linked to parvovirus B19, influenza, CMV and Epstein-Barr virus. Roughly uniform sequencing depth across donors was assumed in presence/absence analyses, although this assumption may not hold. V-gene and J-gene trimming of TCR beta chains was associated with a missense DCLRE1C variant in a later genetic analysis, and the association was replicated in an independent cohort.

The cohort was made up of 500 to 850 healthy bone marrow donors. At the time of sampling, every cohort member was nominally healthy, though immune exposures that went unrecorded were likely present. The donor tested CMV seronegative, placing the donor among the 350 to 400 seronegative members of the cohort. A peripheral blood sample was provided by each donor, and peripheral blood mononuclear cells were used for TCR beta sequencing. Genomic DNA was extracted from the blood cell samples with the Qiagen DNeasy Blood Extraction Kit. Libraries were built with the immunoSEQ multiplex PCR assay. For the multiplex PCR, a mixture combining 60 forward primers for TCR Vbeta segments and 13 reverse primers for TCR Jbeta segments was used. The CDR3 region of rearranged TCR beta genes was amplified from genomic DNA with a multiplex PCR assay. The Illumina HiSeq System was used to sequence the amplified TCR beta libraries as 87-base-pair reads. The paper's data handling went like this. In a later analysis, approximately 74 million unique TCR beta chains were counted across the 500 to 850 repertoires, and roughly 11 million of these chains were shared by at least two donors. Raw reads were error-corrected and collapsed into unique sequences with a nearest-neighbor algorithm that merged closely related sequences to remove PCR and sequencing errors. CDR3 sequences were aligned to IMGT reference sequences to assign V, D and J gene segments. Each retained sequence needed at least a six-nucleotide match to both a V gene segment and a J gene segment. A rearrangement was called productive if the CDR3 had no stop codons and remained in frame with V and J, and every other rearrangement was called non-productive. CDR3 was defined by IMGT convention, running from the second conserved V-encoded cysteine to the conserved J-encoded phenylalanine. Sequences without an unambiguous match to a single V gene segment were excluded from the earlier analysis of approximately 560 of the donors. An earlier analysis of a few hundred of the donors classified V segments as functional when productive rearrangements were above 56.7% and as segregating when the standard deviation between donors was above 5%. A statistical classification framework was developed to diagnose cytomegalovirus status using the catalog of TCR beta chain sequences. A later analysis assigned V and J genes by comparing TCR nucleotide sequences with IMGT/GENE-DB human TR gene sequences. The TCRdist pipeline was used in a later analysis to assign CDR3 sequences and most-parsimonious VDJ recombination scenarios. In a later analysis, each TCR beta chain was defined by its CDR3 amino acid sequence together with its V-gene family, and reads without a unique V-gene family were excluded. A later analysis removed 600 or so highly shared, low-generation-probability nucleotide sequences to deal with suspected cross-contamination and a sequencing artifact. In a later analysis, a clonal expansion index was calculated for each public chain from normalized within-repertoire ranks of inferred template counts. Generation probabilities in a later analysis came from a VDJ recombination model fitted to out-of-frame rearrangements, and those results were checked against IGoR. In a later analysis, hypergeometric tests were used to score TCR-TCR, TCR-HLA and TCR-CMV co-occurrence, with a repertoire-size bias correction applied to TCR pairs. A later analysis estimated false discovery rates by permuting HLA or CMV assignments 20 times. In a later analysis, co-occurring TCRs were grouped with DBSCAN, and TCRdist sequence similarity was added when clustering was performed within HLA-allele-positive subsets. Co-occurrence clustering excluded repertoires with fewer than 30,000 or more than 120,000 public chains, plus five with anomalous nucleotide sharing. TCRdb holds this immuneACCESS table with in-frame rearrangements only. Some clones are missing; in checked studies, unresolved V genes explain under half, and the rest has no known cause. V and J calls and clone size are as listed in that table; D and trimming were resolved from the DNA. Counted in this sample were around 190,000 clones; approximately 86% of them appeared once. Of the sample, about 1% falls within the top ten clones.

A remark on this clone: Its antigen remains unidentified. Within one base of it there is no much larger clone, and no base qualities were kept.

Here V drops 2 bases and J drops 6 bases, and the junction holds 4 bases not matched to any gene. Spanning cysteine to phenylalanine, the CDR3 consists of 14 amino acids. Only the CDR3 region is kept as DNA, spanning 42 bases read in frame from base 1. CDR1 and CDR2, per the germline V gene, are WSHSY and SAAADI. This sequence originates from a boy aged 2 to 9 in good health and CMV-seronegative. Sequenced: PBMCs. Rearrangement joined TRBV10-2 to TRBJ2-7, with TRBD2 matching 10 junction bases. The CDR3 loop reads CASSELAGVGEQYF. The nucleotides read TGCGCCAGCAGTGAGCTAGCGGGGGTGGGCGAGCAGTACTTC.